This T cell receptor (beta chain) was recorded in a study of blood T cell repertoires in COVID-19. Whole-study context: The study drew acute and convalescent COVID-19 samples from the United States, Italy and Spain. PBMCs, B-cell-depleted T cells, or T cells were the source of the cDNA or gDNA that made up the material.

Losses at the gene ends were 3 bases for V and 5 bases for J; bases not matched to a gene: 6. The CDR3 runs to 15 residues. Looked up from germline, CDR1 is SGDLS and CDR2 is YYNGEE. Original processing methods: For nucleated cells, counts were estimated from reference gene primer amplification. The repertoire was sequenced with immunoSEQ multiplex PCR; TCRdb's copy has only in-frame clones and lacks some. The V and J calls and clone size come from that table; D and trimming were worked out from the DNA. Of some 250,000 clones detected, roughly 80% appear once; the ten largest clones hold 4% to 5.5%.

Sequencing used peripheral blood. This receptor was taken from a man aged 45 to 65 with active or convalescent COVID-19. The V gene is TRBV9, the J gene TRBJ1-3; 9 bases agree with TRBD1. The CDR3 loop is CASSAEGTGRNTIYF. The CDR3 DNA is TGTGCCAGCAGCGCCGAAGGGACAGGGAGAAACACCATATATTTT.